The T cell receptor (beta chain) under discussion was sequenced for a study of Graves' ophthalmopathy and Graves' hyperthyroidism. V dropped 2 bases and J dropped 6; count of bases not matched to a gene: 6. Germline CDR1 and CDR2: SGDLS and YYNGEE. CDR3 length: 14 amino acids. Investigators amplified TCR beta CDR3 regions from RNA transcripts. RT-PCR in the first round used HTBI primers; a second-round multiplex PCR followed. TCRdb reprocessed the multiplex PCR reads with MiXCR, giving one entry per CDR3 protein. The sample consists of about 400,000 distinct CDR3 sequences, approximately 20% of them appearing once.

The TCR originated in a woman younger than 30 with Graves' ophthalmopathy. The specimen sequenced was peripheral blood. This chain uses TRBV9 with TRBJ2-5; 8 nucleotides align to TRBD2. CDR3 residues: CASSVRGGRQTQYF. The CDR3 nucleotides are TGTGCCAGCAGCGTCCGGGGGGGCCGCCAGACCCAGTACTTC.